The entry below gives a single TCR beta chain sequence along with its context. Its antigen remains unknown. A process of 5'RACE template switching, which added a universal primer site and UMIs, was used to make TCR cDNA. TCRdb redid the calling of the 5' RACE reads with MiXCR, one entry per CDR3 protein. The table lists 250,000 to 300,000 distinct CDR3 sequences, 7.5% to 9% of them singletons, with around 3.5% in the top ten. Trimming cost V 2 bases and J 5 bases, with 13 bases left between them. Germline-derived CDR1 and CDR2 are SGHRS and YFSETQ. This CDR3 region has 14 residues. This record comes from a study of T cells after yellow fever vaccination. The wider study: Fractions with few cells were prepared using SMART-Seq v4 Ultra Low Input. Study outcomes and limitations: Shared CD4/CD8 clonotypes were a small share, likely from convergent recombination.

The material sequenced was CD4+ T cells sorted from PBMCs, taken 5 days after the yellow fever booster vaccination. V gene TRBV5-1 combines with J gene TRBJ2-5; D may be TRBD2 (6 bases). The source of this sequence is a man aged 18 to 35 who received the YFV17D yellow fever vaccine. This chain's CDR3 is CASSFPTGVETQYF. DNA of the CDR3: TGCGCCAGCAGCTTTCCTACGGGGGTTGAGACCCAGTACTTC.